This T cell receptor (beta chain) comes out of a study of T cell responses to AZD1222 COVID-19 vaccine (dated by TCRdb to the early 2020s). Looking at the study overall: Because spike-specific TCR depth and breadth did not differ between the two schedules, AZD1222 recipients who got a second dose at roughly 4 weeks were pooled with those who got a second dose at roughly 12 weeks. TCR sequencing was performed for roughly 250 trial participants, of whom about 200 were given two doses of AZD1222 and about 25 were given two doses of MenACWY control vaccine. Trial participants were enrolled by age into 18-55, 56-69 and 70-plus year subgroups, with approximately 150, 28 and 58 TCR-sequenced participants respectively.

A word on this clone: This clone's antigen is unknown. Base qualities are missing; no much larger clone stands one base away.

The CDR3 regions of human TCRbeta chains were subjected to immunosequencing. Processing in the source paper ran as follows. Repertoire TCRs were matched against a reference library of SARS-CoV-2-specific TCRs generated with the MIRA antigen-specificity platform. Breadth was defined as the fraction of unique TCRs that were SARS-CoV-2-associated. Depth was defined as the fraction of total T cells that were SARS-CoV-2-associated. Using the MIRA data, each spike-specific TCR was assigned both to the spike region to which the TCR was reactive and to a CD4 or CD8 class. Log10-transformed breadth and depth values were compared by one-way ANOVA with Sidak's multiple comparisons tests. In its TCRdb copy, this immuneACCESS table keeps in-frame sequences only and misses some clones. Where compared with another copy, unresolved V genes explain less than half of these, and the others have no known cause. V, J and clone size were drawn from that table, and D and trimming were deduced from the DNA. Across this sample there are about 160,000 clones, with 85% to 95% seen only once. 4% to 5.5% of the sample belongs to the ten largest clones.

Taken with the paper, the label for time point translates to: baseline before first vaccination. Vaccinee samples came from UK trials COV001 and COV002, including a single-blind randomized controlled phase 2/3 trial of AZD1222 (ChAdOx1 nCoV-19) in healthy adults. Trial participant PBMC samples were collected at day 0 and day 28 after the second dose for TCRbeta chain sequencing. V has 6 bases trimmed and J has 2 bases trimmed; junction bases matching no gene number 1. CDR1 SNHLY and CDR2 FYNNEI are derived from the germline V gene. Inclusive of the bounding cysteine and phenylalanine, the CDR3 is 13 residues long. Only the CDR3 region is kept as DNA, spanning 39 bases read in frame from base 1. What the work shows at the level of the full study, not this receptor alone: The 56-69-year group was small, and its depth increase did not reach significance, likely because of low power. Participants were mostly white British, with more females than males. The authors suggested clonal diversity may have been underestimated. Only a handful of AZD1222 recipients were SARS-CoV-2 seropositive at baseline, limiting conclusions about previously exposed vaccinees. Vaccine-associated CD4 TCRs spanned the whole spike protein, with dominant responses in regions 160-218 and 743-854. A significant rise in spike-specific TCR breadth and depth was observed after two AZD1222 doses relative to day 0 and relative to MenACWY recipients. Reportedly, almost half of the unique spike-specific TCRs recognized epitopes lying outside the regions that are mutated in the B.1.351 and B.1.1.7 variants. Because no samples from the day 14 peak response were available, repertoires could be characterized only after the peak T cell response.

The chain is assembled from TRBV2 and TRBJ1-5, with 7 central nucleotides matching TRBD1. Sequenced here: peripheral blood, sampled on day 0 of AZD1222 vaccination. The sequence was obtained from an adult in good health. The bases read TGTGCCAGCAGCGGACAGGGCAATCAGCCCCAGCATTTT. This is translated as CASSGQGNQPQHF.